This T cell receptor (beta chain) is from a study of beta chain features in type 1 diabetes (dated by TCRdb to 2016 to 2018). A note on the overall study: Mean age, gender distribution, total cell number and subset yield were not different between patients and healthy donors. A total of about 99,000,000 sorted cells were examined across all samples, and RNA yield correlated strongly with the number of cells per subset. The study compared the TCRB repertoires of sorted circulating CD4+ T cell subsets in recently diagnosed type 1 diabetes patients with those in matched healthy donors. Whereas all 28 donors provided naive and central memory subsets, regulatory and stem cell-like memory subsets were isolated from just 8 patients and roughly 8 healthy donors. What the research found in general, with its limitations: Naive, central memory and regulatory TCRB repertoires appeared to be more alike among patients than among healthy donors. Because cDNA was sequenced instead of genomic DNA, activated cells with high expression could be over-represented, although the groups did not differ in activation or CD3 levels. HLA sub-analyses involved small numbers of individuals, so any influence of HLA type on TCRB rearrangement remained unresolved. Type 1 diabetes patients showed a moderate but significant shortening of TCRB CDR3 length in all four CD4+ subsets. Shorter templates might have been favored by PCR, but patient and control samples were amplified and corrected together, so both groups would have been affected equally by any skew. Patients with type 1 diabetes made fewer insertions and deleted more nucleotides at VDJ recombination sites, implying thymic rearrangement abnormalities.

Each donor gave one peripheral blood draw, approximately 100 mL on average, collected into heparinised tubes. A BD FACSAria II and a panel including CD45RO, CCR7, CD25, CD127, CD95 and CD27 were used to sort naive, central memory, regulatory and stem cell-like memory CD4+ T cells. Purity was above 98% for every sorted population. Right away, PBMCs were isolated by Lymphoprep density gradient centrifugation and were stained directly, with no culture step. So that batch effects would be minimized, each experiment stained and sorted samples in pairs, pairing one healthy donor with one patient. Concerning this clone itself: Its antigen is unknown. Per-nucleotide qualities are absent, and no much larger clonotype sits a single base away.

The CDR3 numbers 14 residues from cysteine through phenylalanine. Just CDR3 DNA is preserved here, 42 bases in frame from base 1. Deletion took 6 bases off V and 6 bases off J, with a span of 20 bases between the germline ends. The germline V gene provides CDR1 SQVTM and CDR2 ANQGSEA. The entire isolated RNA was reverse transcribed using the High Capacity cDNA Reverse Transcription Kit, and thus expressed TCRB transcripts were sequenced. Naive, central memory and regulatory T cell samples underwent deep immunoSEQ sequencing, averaging around 3.7 million total reads per sample. After sorted cells were lysed in RLT buffer, RNA was extracted with DNase-treated RNeasy Micro or Mini kits, with the choice depending on cell number. Each cell subset was processed on its own to prevent cross-contamination, while patient and healthy donor samples were processed together. Using the immunoSEQ multiplex PCR, TCRB sequences were amplified from cDNA into 87-bp fragments spanning the CDR3 region. Sequencing of the amplicons was performed on the Illumina HiSeq platform. Concerning the study's data processing: Synthetic template baselines were used to correct PCR bias computationally, reads within Hamming distance 2 were collapsed together, and singletons that could not be merged were discarded. Reads were aligned against IMGT so that V, D and J genes, CDR3 length and insertions or deletions at six rearrangement sites could be assigned. Clonotype counts were normalized to sorted cell number within each subset before computing true diversity and Gini coefficients with the tcR R package. The overlap coefficient, calculated on TCRB nucleotide sequences, was used to measure repertoire sharing. As a proxy for the pre-selection repertoire, out-of-frame TCRB sequences from naive cells were analyzed. Here the immuneACCESS table is served through TCRdb, limited to in-frame sequences with V and J called. Missing clones are a known gap in these copies; in checked studies unresolved V genes cover under half, and the rest lacks a known reason. V and J calls and clone size are as listed in that table; D and trimming were resolved from the DNA. The sample contains 300,000 to 400,000 clones, around 10% of them found a single time. The leading ten clones occupy about 0.014% of the sample.

The chain employs TRBV29-1 and TRBJ1-1; a weak D assignment points to TRBD1 (5 bases agree). The TCR was taken from a woman in her 30s in good health. Sequencing used naive CD4+ T cells from blood. The cell subset or site label on this specimen signifies: true naive CD4+ T cells. The CDR3 here reads CSVSHAGRFPEAFF. The DNA reads TGCAGCGTATCCCACGCAGGGAGGTTTCCTGAAGCTTTCTTT.